The present TCR beta chain was sequenced within a study of cytomegalovirus exposure and HLA in healthy donors. The CDR3 loop spans 17 amino acids. Germline loops: CDR1 KGHSH, CDR2 LQKENI. V was shortened by 3 bases and J by 0 bases, with 15 bases between the two germline ends. The PCR employed 60 Vbeta primers together with 13 Jbeta primers. Assay: immunoSEQ multiplex PCR; the TCRdb copy retains only in-frame clones and omits some. In the table there are around 150,000 clones, roughly 90% of which are singletons. Study conclusions and caveats: With further analysis later on, most CMV-associated TCR beta chains appeared HLA-restricted.

A remark on this clone: Its antigen remains unknown.

The chain joins TRBV18 to TRBJ1-3; D might be TRBD1 (5 bases). The TCR comes from a woman under 30 in good health and CMV-seronegative. Sequencing used PBMCs. This chain's CDR3 is CASSPLAGSGSGNTIYF. In DNA, the CDR3 is TGTGCCAGCTCACCCCTGGCAGGGTCGGGCTCTGGAAACACCATATATTTT. Using reference TRBV18 and TRBJ1-3 for the parts outside the CDR3, the full variable domain is NAGVMQNPRHLVRRRGQEARLRCSPMKGHSHVYWYRQLPEEGLKFMVYLQKENIIDESGMPKERFSAEFPKEGPSILRIQQVVRGDSAAYFCASSPLAGSGSGNTIYFGEGSWLTVV.